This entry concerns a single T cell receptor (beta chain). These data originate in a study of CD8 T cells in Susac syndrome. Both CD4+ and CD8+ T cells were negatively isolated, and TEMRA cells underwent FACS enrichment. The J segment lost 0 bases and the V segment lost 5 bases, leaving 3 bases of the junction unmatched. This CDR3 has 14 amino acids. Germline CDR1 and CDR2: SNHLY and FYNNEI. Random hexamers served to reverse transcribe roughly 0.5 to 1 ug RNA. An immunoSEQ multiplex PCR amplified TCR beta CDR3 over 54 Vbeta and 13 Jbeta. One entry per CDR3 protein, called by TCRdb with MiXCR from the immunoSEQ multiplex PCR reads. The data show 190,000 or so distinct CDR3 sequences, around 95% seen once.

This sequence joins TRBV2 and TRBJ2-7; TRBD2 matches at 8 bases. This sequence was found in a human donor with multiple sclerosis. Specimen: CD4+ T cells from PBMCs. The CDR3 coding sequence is TGTGCCAGCAGTTTAGCGGGGCCCTCCTACGAGCAGTACTTC. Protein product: CASSLAGPSYEQYF.